Below are 31 T cell receptor beta chains sequenced from a single sample in a study of human T cells and chemical hapten exposure (dated by TCRdb to the early 2020s). Library generation was performed with RACE. Sequencer: NextSeq 500. TCRdb's own reprocessing of the public reads used fastp at Q25 and MiXCR and kept productive beta chains. Every entry covers one CDR3 protein and lists the most common genes and DNA from its rows. The sample yields 250,000 or so distinct CDR3 sequences; 7.5% to 9% were counted once. The ten largest clones capture 2.3% of the sample. The intended sense of this specimen's time point label: pre-sensitization, week 0. The treatment or condition label corresponds to: therapeutic diphenylcyclopropenone sensitization with weekly scalp DPC. The specimen was whole blood, collected in connection with sensitization to the hapten diphenylcyclopropenone (DPC). The receptors were sampled from a woman in her 40s with alopecia areata. Some clones in this sample may be carry-over from other donors' samples.

This clonotype appeared a few times. The chain recombines TRBV5-1 with TRBJ2-3; tentatively, D is TRBD2 (5 bases). V lost 9 bases to trimming and J lost 1 base, with 15 bases between them. The length of the CDR3 is 14 residues. Germline lookup yields CDR1 SGHRS and CDR2 YFSETQ. The CDR3 nucleotides are TGCGCCACTGGGGAAACTAGAGGCACAGATACGCAGTATTTT. Translated: CATGETRGTDTQYF. Based on the CDR3 plus reference TRBV5-1 and TRBJ2-3, the full variable domain is KAGVTQTPRYLIKTRGQQVTLSCSPISGHRSVSWYQQTPGQGLQFLFEYFSETQRNKGNFPGRFSGRQFSNSRSEMNVSTLELGDSALYLCATGETRGTDTQYFGPGTRLTVL.

This clonotype occurred a few times. The chain combines TRBV28 with TRBJ2-1; 8 bases fit TRBD2. The junction had 4 bases not matched to a gene; V was cut back by 4 bases and J by 8 bases. This CDR3 contains 13 residues. CDR1 MDHEN and CDR2 SYDVKM come from the germline V gene. The CDR3 protein is CASSYRGGDEQFF. The CDR3 DNA reads as TGTGCCAGCAGTTATCGGGGGGGCGATGAGCAGTTCTTC.

This clonotype was counted ten times or more. V gene TRBV4-1 combines with J gene TRBJ1-2, with D possibly being TRBD1 (6 bases). The length of the CDR3 is 13 residues. Germline V gives CDR1 MGHRA, CDR2 YSYEKL. Trimming pared 4 bases from V and 7 bases from J, leaving 13 bases between. The CDR3 DNA follows: TGCGCCAGCAGCCCACAGGGAAATATTGGCTACACCTTC. Its translation: CASSPQGNIGYTF.

V is TRBV20-1 and J is TRBJ2-5; either TRBD1 or TRBD2 may fit D (5 bases each). The CDR3 runs 14 residues. In germline, CDR1 is DFQATT, CDR2 SNEGSKA (reference sequence). V was pared by 2 bases and J by 11 bases, with 21 bases between. CDR3: CSARPPGTGSFQYF. The CDR3 DNA is TGCAGTGCTAGACCTCCCGGGACGGGTTCTTTTCAGTACTTC.

This clonotype was recorded at least ten times. This sequence joins TRBV3-1 and TRBJ2-5; TRBD2 matches 11 bases. This CDR3 has 16 residues. Per germline, CDR1 LGHDT and CDR2 YNNKEL (reference sequence). V shed 4 bases and J 7 bases; nucleotides not matched to a gene: 11. The CDR3 nucleotides read TGTGCCAGCAGCCCCATTAGCGGGAGGGGGAAGATGACCCAGTACTTC. This encodes CASSPISGRGKMTQYF.

This clonotype was detected a few times. The chain couples TRBV19 to TRBJ2-1; D possibly uses TRBD1 or TRBD2 (5 bases each). The CDR3 extends over 14 amino acids. Germline-derived CDR1 and CDR2 are LNHDA and SQIVND (reference sequence). V was pared by 4 bases and J by 7 bases, with 14 bases between. The CDR3: CASSSWGSGNEQFF. The CDR3 DNA sequence: TGTGCCAGTAGTAGTTGGGGGAGTGGGAATGAGCAGTTCTTC.

The chain employs TRBV29-1 and TRBJ2-6; D is uncertain. The CDR3 covers 16 residues. V was clipped by 0 bases and J by 0 bases, with 9 bases between them. The germline V gene has CDR1 SQVTM and CDR2 ANQGSEA. CDR3 residues: CSVEDHMASGANVLTF. CDR3 DNA sequence: TGCAGCGTTGAAGATCATATGGCCTCTGGGGCCAACGTCCTGACTTTC. Full variable domain (outside the CDR3, taken from reference TRBV29-1 and TRBJ2-6): SAVISQKPSRDICQRGTSLTIQCQVDSQVTMMFWYRQQPGQSLTLIATANQGSEATYESGFVIDKFPISRPNLTFSTLTVSNMSPEDSSIYLCSVEDHMASGANVLTFGAGSRLTVL.

This rearrangement joins TRBV7-9 to TRBJ2-2; D might be TRBD2 (5 bases). The CDR3 covers 17 residues. The V gene's germline CDR1 is SEHNR and CDR2 FQNEAQ (reference sequence). The ends were cut back, 5 bases at V and 0 bases at J, with 16 bases in the middle. CDR3 DNA sequence: TGTGCCAGCAGCCCTTCCTCCCAGCGGACGAACACCGGGGAGCTGTTTTTT. It specifies CASSPSSQRTNTGELFF.

As regards this clonotype: The junction and the germline gene differ at one end; a read error may be behind it. This chain links TRBV15 with TRBJ2-6; D unresolved. The CDR3 extends over 17 amino acids. Germline CDR1 and CDR2: LNHNV and YYDKDF (reference sequence). CDR3 loop: CATSRDLLISGVNVLTF. The CDR3 bases are TGTGCCACCAGCAGAGATCTGTTAATCTCTGGGGTCAACGTCCTGACTTTC.

This clonotype was recorded at least ten times. The chain links TRBV10-3 to TRBJ2-3; the D is unclear. Germline CDR1 and CDR2: ENHRY and SYGVKD. The CDR3 is 15 residues long. Trimming took off 2 bases at V and 0 bases at J, with 9 bases between the two ends. For the CDR3, the DNA is TGTGCCATCAGTGAGCCCGAATCTAGCACAGATACGCAGTATTTT. Translated: CAISEPESSTDTQYF.

This clonotype was picked up a small number of times. The rearrangement uses TRBV28 and TRBJ2-1; 8 bases are a match to TRBD1. Losses at the gene ends were 5 bases for V and 4 bases for J; bases not matched to a gene: 7. In germline, CDR1 is MDHEN, CDR2 SYDVKM. The CDR3 is made up of 15 amino acids. The CDR3 DNA follows: TGTGCCAGCAGTCCGACAGGGGCTTTTTACAATGAGCAGTTCTTC. Translated, it gives CASSPTGAFYNEQFF.

This clonotype occurred a few times. The chain uses TRBV12-3 or TRBV12-4 and TRBJ2-7; D perhaps matches TRBD2 (6 bases). The CDR3 is made up of 15 amino acids. V was clipped by 5 bases and J by 1 base, with 15 bases between them. The CDR3 region is CASSPGSGRSYEQYF. The CDR3 DNA follows: TGTGCCAGCAGTCCCGGGAGCGGCCGTTCCTACGAGCAGTACTTC.

There are a few counts of this clonotype. The chain recombines TRBV20-1 with TRBJ1-2, with 10 nucleotides matching TRBD1. V was pared by 7 bases and J by 2 bases, with 4 bases of the junction left unmatched. CDR3 length equals 13 residues. Germline V gene data show CDR1 as DFQATT and CDR2 as SNEGSKA (reference sequence). The CDR3 reads CSVSDRGNYGYTF. CDR3 nucleotides: TGCAGTGTCTCGGACAGGGGGAACTATGGCTACACCTTC.

Concerning this clonotype itself: Being one base from a much bigger clone, this may be a read error. The chain combines TRBV6-2 or TRBV6-3 with TRBJ2-3; 9 bases are a match to TRBD2. CDR3 length: 18 residues. The germline CDR1 and CDR2 sequences are MNHEY and SVGEGT. CDR3 sequence (DNA): TGTGCCAGCAGTTACGATAGCGGGAGTGCTACTAGCACAGAAACGCAGTATTTT. Amino acids: CASSYDSGSATSTETQYF.

This clonotype has a handful of counts. The gene calls are TRBV29-1 and TRBJ1-1; D is uncertain. This CDR3 spans 12 amino acids. Trimming cost V 7 bases and J 7 bases, with 16 bases left between them. Germline V CDR1 and CDR2: SQVTM, ANQGSEA. The CDR3, as DNA: TGCAGCGCTAAGGGAGGAGGTGGTGAAGCTTTCTTT. This gives the protein CSAKGGGGEAFF.

In its sample, this clonotype was seen many times. The chain recombines TRBV20-1 with TRBJ2-1; 9 positions agree with TRBD2. Trimming at V came to 3 bases and at J to 4 bases, leaving 4 bases not matched to a gene. The CDR3 sequence is 14 residues long. CDR1 is DFQATT and CDR2 is SNEGSKA in the germline V gene (reference sequence). The CDR3 DNA reads TGCAGTGCTAGGGGACTAGCTATGTACAATGAGCAGTTCTTC. This codes for CSARGLAMYNEQFF.

This clonotype has just a few counts. The chain has TRBV27 and TRBJ2-7; 7 bases match TRBD1. Trimming took 4 bases from V and 7 from J; bases not matched to a gene: 7. This CDR3 contains 13 residues. Germline lookup yields CDR1 MNHEY and CDR2 SMNVEV (reference sequence). As DNA, the CDR3 is TGTGCCAGCAGTTCCACAGGGGTTGATGAGCAGTACTTC. Protein: CASSSTGVDEQYF.

V is TRBV6-2 or TRBV6-3 and J is TRBJ2-7; 7 positions agree with TRBD1. CDR1 is MNHEY, CDR2 SVGEGT, per germline. The V segment lost 7 bases and the J segment 5 bases; nucleotides outside the gene matches: 17. The CDR3 sequence is 16 residues long. The CDR3 here is CASTPFRDSPLHEQYF. The CDR3 DNA follows: TGTGCCAGCACCCCATTCCGGGACAGTCCCCTCCACGAGCAGTACTTC.

The rearrangement links TRBV20-1 to TRBJ2-3; TRBD2 matches 10 bases. The CDR3 loop spans 14 amino acids. With V trimmed by 3 bases and J by 8 bases, 8 bases remained unmatched. Germline V CDR1 and CDR2: DFQATT, SNEGSKA (reference sequence). The CDR3 here is CSARTSGYRGTQYF. The CDR3 DNA sequence: TGCAGTGCTAGGACTAGCGGGTATCGGGGTACGCAGTATTTT.

The J gene is TRBJ1-5, the V gene TRBV7-2, with a possible D match to TRBD1 (6 bases). V was clipped by 2 bases and J by 1 base, with 9 bases between them. This CDR3 is built from 15 residues. Germline lookup yields CDR1 SGHTA and CDR2 FQGNSA. For the CDR3, the DNA is TGTGCCAGCAGCTTATCAGGGGCCAGCAATCAGCCCCAGCATTTT. Amino acids: CASSLSGASNQPQHF.

In this sample, this clonotype turned up many times. CDR3 nucleotide sequence: TGTGCCAGCAGCTTAGGGGCTAGCAATCAGCCCCAGCATTTT. Translation: CASSLGASNQPQHF. V usage is TRBV7-9 and J usage is TRBJ1-5; D unresolved. Deletions cut 1 base from V and 0 bases from J, with 4 bases between. The CDR3 is 14 residues long. Germline V gene lookup returns CDR1 SEHNR and CDR2 FQNEAQ (reference sequence).

J is TRBJ2-3 and V is TRBV27, with TRBD2 identical over 10 bases. V gave up 3 bases and J gave up 4 bases; unmatched junction bases: 4. Germline V CDR1 and CDR2: MNHEY, SMNVEV (reference sequence). CDR3 length: 15 residues. In nucleotides, the CDR3 is TGTGCCAGCAGTTTTGAAGCGGGAGGGCCAGATACGCAGTATTTT. Its protein product is CASSFEAGGPDTQYF.

This clonotype has ten or more counts. The J gene is TRBJ1-2, the V gene TRBV7-2; no reliable D call. Germline V gene sequence: CDR1 SGHTA, CDR2 FQGNSA. V lost 1 base, J lost 2 bases, and 11 bases lay in between. This CDR3 has 15 residues. The CDR3 reads CASSLVAQANYGYTF. CDR3 bases: TGTGCCAGCAGCTTAGTGGCTCAGGCCAACTATGGCTACACCTTC.

The V call is TRBV5-1, the J call TRBJ2-5; D uncertain. CDR3 length: 13 residues. V lost 4 bases and J 5 bases, leaving 12 bases between the germline ends. Per germline, CDR1 SGHRS and CDR2 YFSETQ. The CDR3 loop reads CASSLSPSETQYF. The CDR3 DNA sequence: TGCGCCAGCAGCCTGAGCCCATCGGAGACCCAGTACTTC.

Many counts were recorded for this clonotype. The rearrangement links TRBV29-1 to TRBJ1-3; the D gene is possibly TRBD1 (6 bases). This CDR3 spans 13 amino acids. Germline CDR1 reads SQVTM; CDR2 reads ANQGSEA. V was trimmed by 5 bases and J by 4 bases, leaving 12 bases between them. As DNA, the CDR3 is TGCAGCGTTCTAGGGGACATCGGAAACACCATATATTTT. Translating gives CSVLGDIGNTIYF.

This clonotype has ten or more counts. The J gene is TRBJ1-1, the V gene TRBV28, with TRBD1 matching 8 bases. This CDR3 is 14 amino acids long. The J segment lost 4 bases and the V segment lost 3 bases, leaving 4 bases of the junction unmatched. The germline V gene has CDR1 MDHEN and CDR2 SYDVKM. The CDR3 DNA sequence: TGTGCCAGCAGTTTCACAGGGGGGGGCACTGAAGCTTTCTTT. This translates into CASSFTGGGTEAFF.

This clonotype was counted a few times. The CDR3 loop reads CASSGQGYNQPQHF. CDR3 DNA: TGTGCCAGCAGTGGACAGGGATACAATCAGCCCCAGCATTTT. J is TRBJ1-5 and V is TRBV2; 7 bases are a match to TRBD1. Germline V gene data show CDR1 as SNHLY and CDR2 as FYNNEI. The V segment lost 4 bases and the J segment 3 bases; nucleotides outside the gene matches: 3. The CDR3 runs to 14 residues.

The chain uses TRBV28 and TRBJ2-5, with 10 bases lining up with TRBD2. From germline, CDR1 is MDHEN and CDR2 SYDVKM. The junction had 9 bases not matched to a gene; V was cut back by 4 bases and J by 7 bases. CDR3 length: 15 residues. The CDR3 spells CASSSPPSGSGTQYF. CDR3 DNA: TGTGCCAGCAGTTCCCCCCCTAGCGGGAGTGGGACCCAGTACTTC.

This chain joins TRBV7-2 and TRBJ1-1; D is perhaps TRBD1 (5 bases). CDR3 length: 15 amino acids. The ends were cut back, 3 bases at V and 1 base at J, with 12 bases in the middle. In germline, CDR1 is SGHTA, CDR2 FQGNSA. CDR3 in DNA: TGTGCCAGCAGCTTTAACCGGGACCCGAACACTGAAGCTTTCTTT. This gives the protein CASSFNRDPNTEAFF.

The sample holds many counts of this clonotype. This chain links TRBV12-3 or TRBV12-4 with TRBJ2-7; 9 bases are a match to TRBD2. The CDR3 is made up of 12 amino acids. The trim removed 6 bases at V and 4 bases at J, leaving 1 base unmatched. CDR3 coding DNA: TGTGCCAGCAGGACTAGCGGTTACGAGCAGTACTTC. It specifies CASRTSGYEQYF.

This chain links TRBV24-1 with TRBJ1-1; tentative D call: TRBD1 (5 bases). The length of the CDR3 is 14 residues. CDR1 and CDR2 from the germline V gene are KGHDR and SFDVKD. Trimming left V 3 bases short and J 0 bases short, with 7 bases between. CDR3 amino acids: CATSDGGLNTEAFF. CDR3 sequence (DNA): TGTGCCACCAGTGATGGGGGATTGAACACTGAAGCTTTCTTT.